This is a list of T cell receptor beta chains from one sample in a study of CD8 T cells in Susac syndrome. TCRdb fed the immunoSEQ multiplex PCR reads into MiXCR, producing one record per CDR3 protein. The sample lists 350,000 to 550,000 distinct CDR3 sequences; 75% to 90% were seen once. Material: CD8+ T cells from PBMCs. The receptors were gathered from a human donor with multiple sclerosis. Each CDR3 is given without its conserved first and last residue. Size values are once, few and many counts, or a class for expanded clones, and some rows have none.

length | size | J | V | CDR3
12 | NA | TRBJ1-1 | TRBV7-9 | ASSGGEGGTEAF
14 | NA | TRBJ2-7 | TRBV4-1 | ASSHGPGQGTYEQY
13 | NA | TRBJ1-1 | TRBV7-9 | ASRLPGDERTEAF
10 | once | TRBJ2-1 | TRBV18 | ASSPTNDEQF
12 | NA | TRBJ2-1 | TRBV3-1 | ASSQDAGVNEQF
14 | NA | TRBJ2-2 | TRBV12-3/TRBV12-4 | ASSLFLDRQRGELF
9 | NA | TRBJ2-7 | TRBV12-3/TRBV12-4 | ASTRDHEQY
13 | NA | TRBJ2-1 | TRBV11-2 | ASSTSDTPYNEQF
10 | NA | TRBJ2-7 | TRBV20-1 | SVAVTGYEQY
15 | NA | TRBJ2-5 | TRBV7-9 | ASRAVRAGGPEETQY
11 | few | TRBJ1-2 | TRBV4-2 | ASSQAGNYGYT
11 | NA | TRBJ1-2 | TRBV2 | AITGTGFYGYT
11 | NA | TRBJ1-4 | TRBV27 | ASRITSTGELF
13 | NA | TRBJ2-3 | TRBV28 | ASSLAGGPEDTQY
14 | few | TRBJ2-7 | TRBV7-9 | ASSQGSGTFSYEQY
13 | NA | TRBJ1-1 | TRBV6-5 | ASSYRRGMNTEAF
13 | NA | TRBJ1-2 | TRBV5-8 | ASSTGQGTNYGYT
11 | NA | TRBJ1-2 | TRBV6-2/TRBV6-3 | ASSPGQGNGYT
12 | NA | TRBJ2-7 | TRBV14 | ASSPGHHIYEQY
12 | few | TRBJ2-3 | TRBV30 | AWSGGQGSDTQY
12 | few | TRBJ2-5 | TRBV7-6 | ASSLAGGQETQY
14 | NA | TRBJ2-7 | TRBV5-1 | ASSSSPGQGNYEQY
20 | NA | TRBJ2-3 | TRBV4-1 | ASSQGQGRASGGFALTDTQY
13 | NA | TRBJ2-7 | TRBV6-5 | ASTPGTVGIYEQY
14 | NA | TRBJ1-1 | TRBV11-2 | ASSHLLGLLNTEAF
11 | NA | TRBJ2-7 | TRBV20-1 | SARGGQYYEQY
12 | NA | TRBJ2-3 | TRBV29-1 | SVVGGVWTDTQY
10 | NA | TRBJ1-1 | TRBV10-3 | AISGGGSEAF
10 | many | TRBJ2-3 | TRBV5-4 | ASSPPGDTQY
10 | NA | TRBJ2-2 | TRBV29-1 | SAATGTGELF
10 | NA | TRBJ1-6 | TRBV6-1 | ASRSTYAPLH
13 | NA | TRBJ2-2 | TRBV7-8 | ASSSFFKSTGELF
10 | NA | TRBJ2-7 | TRBV29-1 | SVVGESYEQY
13 | NA | TRBJ2-3 | TRBV29-1 | SADDRGLSTDTQY